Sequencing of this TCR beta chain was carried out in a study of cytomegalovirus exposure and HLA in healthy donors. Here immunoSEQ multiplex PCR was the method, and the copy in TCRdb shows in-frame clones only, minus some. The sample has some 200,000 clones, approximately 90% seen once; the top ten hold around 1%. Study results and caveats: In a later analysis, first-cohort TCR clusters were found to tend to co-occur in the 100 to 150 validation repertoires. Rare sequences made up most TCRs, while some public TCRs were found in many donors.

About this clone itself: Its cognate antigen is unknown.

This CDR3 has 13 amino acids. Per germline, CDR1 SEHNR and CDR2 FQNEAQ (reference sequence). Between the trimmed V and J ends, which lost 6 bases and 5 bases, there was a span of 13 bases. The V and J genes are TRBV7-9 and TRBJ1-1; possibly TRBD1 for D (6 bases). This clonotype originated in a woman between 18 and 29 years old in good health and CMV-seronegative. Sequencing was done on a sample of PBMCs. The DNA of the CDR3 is TGTGCCAGCAGTCCAACACAGGGAACTGAAGCTTTCTTT. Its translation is CASSPTQGTEAFF.